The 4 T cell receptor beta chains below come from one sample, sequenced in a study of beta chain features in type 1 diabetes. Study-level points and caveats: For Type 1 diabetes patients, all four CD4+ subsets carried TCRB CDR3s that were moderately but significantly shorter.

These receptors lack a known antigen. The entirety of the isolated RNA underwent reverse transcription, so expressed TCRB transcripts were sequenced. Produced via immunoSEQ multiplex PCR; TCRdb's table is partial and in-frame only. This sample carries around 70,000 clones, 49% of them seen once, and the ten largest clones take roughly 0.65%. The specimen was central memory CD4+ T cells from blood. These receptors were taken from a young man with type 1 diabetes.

CDR3 sequence: CASSPWAPGGEGNQPQHF. CDR3 sequence (DNA): TGTGCCAGTAGTCCGTGGGCCCCAGGCGGGGAAGGAAATCAGCCCCAGCATTTT. This sequence joins TRBV19 and TRBJ1-5; D unresolved. The CDR3 totals 18 residues. From germline, CDR1 is LNHDA and CDR2 SQIVND (reference sequence). V was cut by 5 bases and J by 4 bases, with 24 bases left in between.

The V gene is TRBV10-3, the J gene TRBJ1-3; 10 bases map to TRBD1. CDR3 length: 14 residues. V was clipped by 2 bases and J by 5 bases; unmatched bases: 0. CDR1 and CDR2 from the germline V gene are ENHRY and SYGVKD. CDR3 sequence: CAISEDRGRNTIYF. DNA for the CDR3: TGTGCCATCAGTGAGGACAGGGGGCGAAACACCATATATTTT.

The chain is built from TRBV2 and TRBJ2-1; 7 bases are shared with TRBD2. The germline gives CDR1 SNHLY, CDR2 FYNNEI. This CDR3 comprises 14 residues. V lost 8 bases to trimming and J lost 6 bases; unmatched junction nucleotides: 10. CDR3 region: CASGGGSGFNEQFF. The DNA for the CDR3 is TGTGCCAGCGGGGGGGGTAGCGGGTTCAATGAGCAGTTCTTC.

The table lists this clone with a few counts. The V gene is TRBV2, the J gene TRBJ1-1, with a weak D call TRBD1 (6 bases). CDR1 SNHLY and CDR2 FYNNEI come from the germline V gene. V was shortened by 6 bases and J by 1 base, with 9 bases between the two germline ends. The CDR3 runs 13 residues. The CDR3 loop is CASRSGQNTEAFF. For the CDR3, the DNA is TGTGCCAGCAGGTCGGGACAGAACACTGAAGCTTTCTTT.